Following are 11 T cell receptor beta chains from one sample sequenced in a study of T cell responses to AZD1222 COVID-19 vaccine. The protocol was immunoSEQ multiplex PCR, while the TCRdb copy is restricted to in-frame clones and leaves out a portion. The data show 160,000 or so clones, approximately 91% seen once. The sample consisted of peripheral blood, taken after recovery from COVID-19. These TCRs come from an adult who had recovered from COVID-19.

The chain is built from TRBV7-2 and TRBJ1-4, with D unclear. CDR3 length: 14 amino acids. In germline, CDR1 is SGHTA, CDR2 FQGNSA. Trimming shortened V by 2 bases and J by 5 bases, and 9 bases separated the two germline ends. The CDR3 reads CASSLNWGNEKLFF. For the CDR3, the DNA is TGTGCCAGCAGCTTAAACTGGGGAAATGAAAAACTGTTTTTT.

J is TRBJ2-7 and V is TRBV11-2; D is possibly TRBD2 (7 bases). V was cut by 1 base and J by 7 bases, with 17 bases left in between. Germline lookup yields CDR1 SGHAT and CDR2 FQNNGV. The length of the CDR3 is 15 residues. This CDR3 is CASSLVVRTAGEQYF. As DNA, the CDR3 is TGTGCCAGCAGCTTAGTAGTACGGACAGCGGGGGAGCAGTACTTC.

The J gene is TRBJ1-6, the V gene TRBV28; D gene ambiguous. V was cut by 6 bases and J by 10 bases, with 16 bases left in between. The CDR3 runs to 14 residues. The germline gives CDR1 MDHEN, CDR2 SYDVKM. In DNA form, the CDR3 reads TGTGCCAGCAGATCCCCCCACGAAGGGTCACCCCTCCACTTT. Residues: CASRSPHEGSPLHF.

A few counts support this clone. This chain joins TRBV2 and TRBJ2-5; D not resolved. The V and J ends lost 7 bases and 4 bases respectively, with 7 bases between them. The CDR3 is made up of 11 amino acids. Germline loops: CDR1 SNHLY, CDR2 FYNNEI. The CDR3 sequence: CASTIRETQYF. As DNA, the CDR3 is TGTGCCAGCACCATTCGAGAGACCCAGTACTTC.

This clone was observed a single time. The chain is built from TRBV19 and TRBJ1-2, with D tentatively TRBD1 (6 bases). The CDR3 is made up of 15 amino acids. CDR1 is LNHDA, CDR2 SQIVND, per germline (reference sequence). V was cut by 7 bases and J by 7 bases, with 22 bases left in between. The CDR3 protein is CASTPGWGASGGYTF. DNA for the CDR3: TGTGCCAGTACCCCGGGTTGGGGGGCATCTGGTGGCTACACCTTC.

The J gene is TRBJ2-1, the V gene TRBV10-3, with 11 bases lining up with TRBD2. V shed 7 bases, J shed 3 bases, and the junction held 8 bases outside the gene matches. Germline-derived CDR1 and CDR2 are ENHRY and SYGVKD. The CDR3 totals 16 residues. The CDR3 loop reads CAITNPTSGDYNEQFF. The CDR3 DNA is TGTGCCATCACAAACCCGACTAGCGGGGACTACAATGAGCAGTTCTTC.

V usage is TRBV5-4 and J usage is TRBJ1-6; TRBD1 matches 10 bases. The CDR3 spans 15 residues. Germline values: CDR1 SGHNT, CDR2 YYREEE (reference sequence). The V and J ends lost 3 bases and 7 bases, in that order; junction bases with no gene match: 4. The CDR3 loop is CASSSPGQGNSPLHF. CDR3 DNA: TGTGCCAGCAGCTCTCCGGGACAGGGGAATTCACCCCTCCACTTT.

This rearrangement joins TRBV2 to TRBJ1-1; unclear D gene. Germline CDR1 reads SNHLY; CDR2 reads FYNNEI. The CDR3 sequence is 12 residues long. The V end lost 1 base, the J end lost 1 base, and 1 base lay between the germline ends. CDR3 region: CASSEENTEAFF. The CDR3 nucleotides are TGTGCCAGCAGTGAAGAGAACACTGAAGCTTTCTTT. The full variable domain, its missing parts supplied by reference TRBV2 and TRBJ1-1, is EPEVTQTPSHQVTQMGQEVILRCVPISNHLYFYWYRQILGQKVEFLVSFYNNEISEKSEIFDDQFSVERPDGSNFTLKIRSTKLEDSAMYFCASSEENTEAFFGQGTRLTVV.

The rearrangement links TRBV28 to TRBJ1-5; 7 positions agree with TRBD1. V was pared by 5 bases and J by 6 bases, with 7 bases of the junction left unmatched. The CDR3 runs 14 residues. Germline values: CDR1 MDHEN, CDR2 SYDVKM. CDR3 in amino acids: CASSAYRGTQPQHF. Written as DNA, the CDR3 is TGTGCCAGCAGTGCCTACAGGGGAACTCAGCCCCAGCATTTT.

This CDR3 is CASSVELGISSTDTQYF. As DNA, the CDR3 is TGTGCCAGCAGCGTAGAATTGGGGATTTCTAGCACAGATACGCAGTATTTT. J is TRBJ2-3 and V is TRBV9, with D unclear. V lost 0 bases, J lost 0 bases, and 14 bases lay in between. The germline V gene encodes CDR1 SGDLS and CDR2 YYNGEE. The CDR3 is 17 amino acids. Variable domain in full (rest from reference TRBV9 and TRBJ2-3): DSGVTQTPKHLITATGQRVTLRCSPRSGDLSVYWYQQSLDQGLQFLIQYYNGEERAKGNILERFSAQQFPDLHSELNLSSLELGDSALYFCASSVELGISSTDTQYFGPGTRLTVL.

Only one count was recorded for this clone. The chain couples TRBV18 to TRBJ2-5, with D possibly being TRBD1 or TRBD2 (5 bases each). Germline lookup yields CDR1 KGHSH and CDR2 LQKENI. V dropped 4 bases and J dropped 1 base, with 13 bases sitting between them. This CDR3 has 15 amino acids. CDR3 region: CASSRTHGAQETQYF. CDR3 nucleotide sequence: TGTGCCAGCTCACGGACCCACGGGGCCCAAGAGACCCAGTACTTC. Full variable domain (outside the CDR3, taken from reference TRBV18 and TRBJ2-5): NAGVMQNPRHLVRRRGQEARLRCSPMKGHSHVYWYRQLPEEGLKFMVYLQKENIIDESGMPKERFSAEFPKEGPSILRIQQVVRGDSAAYFCASSRTHGAQETQYFGPGTRLLVL.